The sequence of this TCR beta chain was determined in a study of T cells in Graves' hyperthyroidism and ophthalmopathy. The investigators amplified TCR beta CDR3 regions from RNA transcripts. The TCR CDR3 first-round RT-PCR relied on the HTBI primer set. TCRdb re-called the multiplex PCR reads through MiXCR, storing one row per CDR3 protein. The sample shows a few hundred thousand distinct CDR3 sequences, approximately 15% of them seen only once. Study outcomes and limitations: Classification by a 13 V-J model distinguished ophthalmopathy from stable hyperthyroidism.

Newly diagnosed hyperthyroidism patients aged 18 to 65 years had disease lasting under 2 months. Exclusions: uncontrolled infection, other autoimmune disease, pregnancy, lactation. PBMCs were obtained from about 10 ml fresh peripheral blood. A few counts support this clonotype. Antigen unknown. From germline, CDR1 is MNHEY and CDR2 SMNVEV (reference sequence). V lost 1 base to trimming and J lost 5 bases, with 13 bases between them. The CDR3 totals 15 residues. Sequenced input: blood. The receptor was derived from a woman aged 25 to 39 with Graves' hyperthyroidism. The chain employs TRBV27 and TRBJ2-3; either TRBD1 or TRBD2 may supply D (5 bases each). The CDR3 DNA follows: TGTGCCAGCAGTTTATTAATTTTGGGGGTAGATACGCAGTATTTT. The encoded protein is CASSLLILGVDTQYF.